These 14 T cell receptor beta chains share one sample of origin, sequenced in a study of neurological immune-mediated disorders. TCRdb analysed the 5' RACE reads with MiXCR anew, one entry per CDR3 protein. The sample holds tens of thousands of distinct CDR3 sequences, 12% to 15% seen once. Specimen: PBMCs. These receptors were collected from a woman aged 45-59 years with HTLV-1-associated myelopathy (HAM/TSP).

V and J are TRBV11-3 and TRBJ2-2; 7 positions agree with TRBD1. The CDR3 loop spans 15 amino acids. V lost 5 bases and J lost 1; bases outside the gene matches: 4. CDR1 and CDR2 (germline): SGHNT, YENEEA. The CDR3 spells CASSLRQGNTGELFF. For the CDR3, the DNA is TGTGCCAGCAGCCTCAGACAGGGGAACACCGGGGAGCTGTTTTTT.

This clonotype has at least ten counts. The V gene is TRBV5-1, the J gene TRBJ1-1; perhaps TRBD1 as D (6 bases). From germline, CDR1 is SGHRS and CDR2 YFSETQ. Trimming shortened V by 0 bases and J by 4 bases, and 16 bases separated the two germline ends. This CDR3 spans 16 amino acids. As DNA, the CDR3 is TGCGCCAGCAGCTTGGGATCCCAGGGGCCTGGCACTGAAGCTTTCTTT. It codes for CASSLGSQGPGTEAFF. The entire variable domain, with the rest obtained from reference TRBV5-1 and TRBJ1-1, is as follows: KAGVTQTPRYLIKTRGQQVTLSCSPISGHRSVSWYQQTPGQGLQFLFEYFSETQRNKGNFPGRFSGRQFSNSRSEMNVSTLELGDSALYLCASSLGSQGPGTEAFFGQGTRLTVV.

This clonotype has only a few counts. The chain has TRBV6-6 and TRBJ2-7, with D possibly TRBD2 on 5 matching bases. The CDR3 consists of 19 residues. The V gene lost 0 bases and the J gene lost 5 bases, with 26 bases spanning the gap. Germline CDR1 is MNHNY and CDR2 is SVGAGI (reference sequence). The CDR3 DNA sequence: TGTGCCAGCAGTTACTCGAGCTTAGGGAGACTTACGAGGCCGGACGAGCAGTACGTC. This encodes CASSYSSLGRLTRPDEQYV.

This clonotype was picked up many times. The chain joins TRBV20-1 to TRBJ1-5, with a weak D call TRBD1 (6 bases). CDR3 length: 14 residues. Germline V CDR1 and CDR2: DFQATT, SNEGSKA (reference sequence). Trimming left V 2 bases short and J 4 bases short, with 12 bases between. The CDR3 region is CSARPGGGNQPQHF. For the CDR3, the DNA is TGCAGTGCTAGACCCGGAGGGGGGAATCAGCCCCAGCATTTT.

At least ten counts were recorded for this clonotype. The rearrangement links TRBV5-6 to TRBJ2-7; no clear D gene. V was pared by 1 base and J by 2 bases, with 13 bases between. Germline V gene data show CDR1 as SGHDT and CDR2 as YYEEEE. The CDR3 spans 15 residues. The CDR3 bases are TGTGCCAGCAGCTTGAGGGCAGCCGGACCCTACGAGCAGTACGTC. Encoded protein: CASSLRAAGPYEQYV.

A word on this clonotype: This may be a read error: a much more frequent sequence differs by one nucleotide. The CDR3 protein is CATSYPRRAIEQFF. CDR3 sequence (DNA): TGTGCCACCAGTTACCCGCGAAGGGCAATTGAGCAGTTCTTC. This chain uses TRBV24-1 with TRBJ2-1; D remains ambiguous. V lost 6 bases and J lost 9, with 17 bases in between. The CDR3 covers 14 residues. CDR1 and CDR2 (germline): KGHDR, SFDVKD.

This clonotype has only a few counts. The chain recombines TRBV20-1 with TRBJ1-1; TRBD1 matches 9 bases. CDR1 and CDR2 from the germline V gene are DFQATT and SNEGSKA (reference sequence). The CDR3 consists of 16 residues. J gave up 4 bases and V 1 base, and 10 bases lay outside the gene matches. In nucleotides, the CDR3 is TGCAGTGCTAGAGTCGCGCGGACAGGGGTCGGCACTGAAGCTTTCTTT. Residues: CSARVARTGVGTEAFF.

The CDR3 nucleotides are TGCGCCAGCAGAACCGCGACAGTGAACACTGAAGCTTTCTTT. Residues: CASRTATVNTEAFF. This chain uses TRBV5-1 with TRBJ1-1; D perhaps matches TRBD1 (5 bases). CDR1 and CDR2 from the germline V gene are SGHRS and YFSETQ. The V and J ends lost 5 bases and 0 bases respectively, with 11 bases between them. The CDR3 covers 14 residues.

The J gene is TRBJ2-5, the V gene TRBV20-1; D gene uncertain. V gave up 0 bases and J gave up 3 bases, with 11 bases separating them. CDR1 is DFQATT, CDR2 SNEGSKA, per germline (reference sequence). This CDR3 has 14 amino acids. CDR3 amino acids: CSARDSDHEETQYF. CDR3 bases: TGCAGTGCTAGAGATTCCGACCACGAAGAGACCCAGTACTTC.

This clonotype has at least ten counts. This chain joins TRBV5-1 and TRBJ1-1; D is uncertain. The CDR3 sequence is 13 residues long. The V end lost 1 base, the J end lost 1 base, and 5 bases lay between the germline ends. Germline CDR1 reads SGHRS; CDR2 reads YFSETQ. The CDR3 DNA reads TGCGCCAGCAGCTTGTGGCAGAACACTGAAGCTTTCTTT. This gives the protein CASSLWQNTEAFF.

This clonotype has a count of ten or more. V gene TRBV3-1 combines with J gene TRBJ2-5; no clear D gene. CDR3 length: 12 amino acids. Germline V gene sequence: CDR1 LGHDT, CDR2 YNNKEL (reference sequence). The V end lost 3 bases, the J end lost 1 base, and 3 bases lay between the germline ends. The CDR3 spells CASSQVQETQYF. The CDR3 DNA is TGTGCCAGCAGCCAGGTCCAAGAGACCCAGTACTTC.

This clonotype has at least ten counts. The chain uses TRBV7-6 and TRBJ2-1; 7 bases map to TRBD2. CDR1 and CDR2 (germline): SGHVS, FNYEAQ. V trimming: 1 base; J trimming: 9 bases; junction bases outside the gene matches: 12. This CDR3 has 16 amino acids. CDR3 coding DNA: TGTGCCAGCAGCTTAGGAGCGGGGATACTCTCTCGTGAGCAGTTCTTC. Its protein is CASSLGAGILSREQFF.

The sample holds many counts of this clonotype. The rearrangement links TRBV6-6 to TRBJ1-3; D is uncertain. With 7 bases removed from V and 4 bases from J, the gap between germline ends came to 14 bases. CDR3 length: 14 residues. Germline CDR1 is MNHNY and CDR2 is SVGAGI (reference sequence). CDR3 region: CASTLSGGGNTIYF. The CDR3 coding sequence is TGTGCCAGCACCCTGTCGGGAGGGGGAAACACCATATATTTT.

This clonotype was observed many times. The chain employs TRBV29-1 and TRBJ1-4; no clear D. Trimming removed 7 bases from V and 6 bases from J, with 9 bases in between. CDR3 size: 11 residues. Looked up from germline, CDR1 is SQVTM and CDR2 is ANQGSEA. This CDR3 reads CSAALDEKLFF. In DNA form, the CDR3 reads TGCAGCGCCGCGTTGGATGAAAAACTGTTTTTT. The complete variable domain, with remaining parts taken from reference TRBV29-1 and TRBJ1-4, reads SAVISQKPSRDICQRGTSLTIQCQVDSQVTMMFWYRQQPGQSLTLIATANQGSEATYESGFVIDKFPISRPNLTFSTLTVSNMSPEDSSIYLCSAALDEKLFFGSGTQLSVL.